A selection of T cell receptor beta chains follows, all from one sample in a study of blood T cells in healthy people across ages. TCRdb ran MiXCR on the 5' RACE reads and lists one entry per CDR3 protein. The sample has just under 900,000 distinct CDR3 sequences, more than 25% seen once; the top ten hold roughly a sixth. The sample comprised blood. These receptors were obtained from an elderly woman in good health. Each CDR3 is given with its conserved first and last residue. D genes are given only for firm matches. Clone sizes are given selectively: once, few, many, or a class where the clone is expanded.

size: once
J: TRBJ2-7
V: TRBV20-1
D: TRBD1
CDR3: CSARGEGGSFYEQYF
DNA: TGCAGTGCTAGGGGGGAAGGGGGCAGCTTCTACGAGCAGTACTTC

size: many
J: TRBJ2-1
V: TRBV4-3
D: NA
CDR3: CASSQDLLGNEQFF
DNA: TGCGCCAGCAGCCAAGACCTCCTGGGAAATGAGCAGTTCTTC

size: many
J: TRBJ2-5
V: TRBV7-2
D: NA
CDR3: CASSFGKGETQYF
DNA: TGTGCCAGCAGCTTTGGGAAGGGAGAGACCCAGTACTTC

size: many
J: TRBJ2-7
V: TRBV11-2
D: NA
CDR3: CASGPSLYEQYF
DNA: TGTGCCAGCGGGCCCTCCCTCTACGAGCAGTACTTC

size: many
J: TRBJ2-3
V: TRBV7-2
D: NA
CDR3: CASSSGYNTDTQYF
DNA: TGTGCCAGCAGCTCCGGATACAACACAGATACGCAGTATTTT

size: NA
J: TRBJ2-7
V: TRBV7-2
D: TRBD1
CDR3: CASSFSPGQGASEQYF
DNA: TGTGCCAGCAGCTTCTCCCCGGGACAGGGGGCCTCCGAGCAGTACTTC

size: NA
J: TRBJ2-1
V: TRBV18
D: NA
CDR3: CASSPQQGETQFF
DNA: TGTGCCAGCTCACCACAGCAGGGAGAGACCCAGTTCTTC

size: NA
J: TRBJ2-5
V: TRBV11-2
D: TRBD2
CDR3: CAGSLGGGRQETQYF
DNA: TGTGCCGGCAGCTTAGGCGGGGGTAGACAAGAGACCCAGTACTTC

size: many
J: TRBJ2-7
V: TRBV10-3
D: TRBD1
CDR3: CAISETRQGSYEQYF
DNA: TGTGCCATCAGTGAGACTCGACAGGGTTCCTACGAGCAGTACTTC

size: NA
J: TRBJ2-7
V: TRBV20-1
D: NA
CDR3: CSAGRTSYEQYF
DNA: TGCAGTGCTGGCAGGACAAGCTACGAGCAGTACTTC

size: few
J: TRBJ1-4
V: TRBV6-5
D: NA
CDR3: CASSYSRGEKLFF
DNA: TGTGCCAGCAGTTACTCGAGGGGTGAAAAACTGTTTTTT

size: many
J: TRBJ2-7
V: TRBV20-1
D: TRBD1
CDR3: CSAIRDRGNEQYF
DNA: TGCAGTGCCATCCGGGACAGGGGCAACGAGCAGTACTTC

size: many
J: TRBJ2-5
V: TRBV7-2
D: TRBD1
CDR3: CASSFDRGQETQYF
DNA: TGTGCCAGCAGCTTTGACAGGGGCCAAGAGACCCAGTACTTC

size: NA
J: TRBJ2-1
V: TRBV20-1
D: NA
CDR3: CSARDDRDEQFF
DNA: TGCAGTGCTAGAGACGATAGGGATGAGCAGTTCTTC

size: many
J: TRBJ2-1
V: TRBV25-1
D: TRBD2
CDR3: CASSPPPSGGAEQFF
DNA: TGTGCCAGCAGCCCCCCGCCTAGCGGGGGGGCCGAGCAGTTCTTC

size: many
J: TRBJ1-1
V: TRBV12-3/TRBV12-4
D: TRBD1
CDR3: CASSLSDRYTEAFF
DNA: TGTGCCAGCAGTTTGTCGGACAGGTACACTGAAGCTTTCTTT

size: NA
J: TRBJ1-6
V: TRBV6-6
D: NA
CDR3: CASSYSSNHNSPLHF
DNA: TGTGCCAGCAGTTACTCGTCCAACCATAATTCACCCCTCCACTTT

size: NA
J: TRBJ2-1
V: TRBV27
D: TRBD2
CDR3: CASERTGTSGKREQFF
DNA: TGTGCCAGCGAACGAACCGGGACTAGCGGCAAGAGGGAGCAGTTCTTC

size: many
J: TRBJ2-1
V: TRBV12-3/TRBV12-4
D: TRBD1
CDR3: CASSPDPTGSYNEQFF
DNA: TGTGCCAGCAGTCCCGACCCGACAGGGTCATACAATGAGCAGTTCTTC

size: many
J: TRBJ2-5
V: TRBV5-1
D: NA
CDR3: CASSLVEIGETQYF
DNA: TGCGCCAGCAGCTTGGTGGAGATCGGAGAGACCCAGTACTTC

size: many
J: TRBJ2-3
V: TRBV6-2/TRBV6-3
D: TRBD2
CDR3: CASSLGLAGLTDTQYF
DNA: TGTGCCAGCAGTCTCGGACTAGCGGGGCTCACAGATACGCAGTATTTT

size: many
J: TRBJ2-3
V: TRBV29-1
D: TRBD2
CDR3: CSVVFLAGVPDTQYF
DNA: TGCAGCGTTGTCTTCCTAGCGGGGGTCCCAGATACGCAGTATTTT

size: NA
J: TRBJ2-1
V: TRBV14
D: NA
CDR3: CAGKEGGYNEQFF
DNA: TGTGCCGGCAAAGAGGGGGGTTACAATGAGCAGTTCTTC

size: NA
J: TRBJ1-5
V: TRBV20-1
D: NA
CDR3: CSANRVPSNQPQHF
DNA: TGCAGTGCTAACAGGGTTCCCAGCAATCAGCCCCAGCATTTT

size: many
J: TRBJ1-1
V: TRBV12-3/TRBV12-4
D: TRBD1
CDR3: CASRPPWDREDTEAFF
DNA: TGTGCCAGCAGGCCTCCATGGGACAGGGAGGACACTGAAGCTTTCTTT

size: NA
J: TRBJ1-1
V: TRBV7-8
D: NA
CDR3: CASSFREGGTEAFF
DNA: TGTGCCAGCAGCTTTCGGGAAGGAGGCACTGAAGCTTTCTTT

size: NA
J: TRBJ2-1
V: TRBV11-3
D: NA
CDR3: CASSFRTDYEQFF
DNA: TGTGCCAGCAGCTTCCGGACAGACTATGAGCAGTTCTTC

size: NA
J: TRBJ1-3
V: TRBV4-3
D: NA
CDR3: CASSQNEGGSGNTIYF
DNA: TGCGCCAGCAGCCAAAACGAGGGGGGCTCTGGAAACACCATATATTTT

size: few
J: TRBJ1-3
V: TRBV11-2
D: NA
CDR3: CASSFPTPGNTIYF
DNA: TGTGCCAGCAGCTTTCCGACCCCCGGAAACACCATATATTTT

size: many
J: TRBJ2-4
V: TRBV11-2
D: NA
CDR3: CASSSLILAKNIQYF
DNA: TGTGCCAGCAGCTCTCTAATACTAGCCAAAAACATTCAGTACTTC

size: few
J: TRBJ2-3
V: TRBV20-1
D: TRBD2
CDR3: CSAPRGAGGPGADTQYF
DNA: TGCAGTGCTCCTAGGGGAGCGGGGGGGCCTGGGGCAGATACGCAGTATTTT

size: few
J: TRBJ1-4
V: TRBV7-9
D: NA
CDR3: CASSSAGRGATNEKLFF
DNA: TGTGCCAGCAGCTCCGCCGGTAGGGGGGCAACTAATGAAAAACTGTTTTTT

size: NA
J: TRBJ2-1
V: TRBV5-6
D: NA
CDR3: CASSLRPSSHEQFF
DNA: TGTGCCAGCAGCTTGAGGCCTAGCTCTCATGAGCAGTTCTTC

size: many
J: TRBJ2-7
V: TRBV6-1
D: TRBD2
CDR3: CASSRGSGGSYEQYF
DNA: TGTGCCAGCTCCCGAGGTAGCGGGGGATCCTACGAGCAGTACTTC

size: NA
J: TRBJ1-6
V: TRBV21-1
D: NA
CDR3: CASSKVADPHYNSPLHF
DNA: TGTGCCAGCAGCAAAGTGGCGGATCCGCACTATAATTCACCCCTCCACTTT

size: NA
J: TRBJ2-2
V: TRBV6-6
D: TRBD2
CDR3: CASSLLAGASSTGELFF
DNA: TGTGCCAGCAGCCTTCTAGCGGGGGCCTCGAGCACCGGGGAGCTGTTTTTT

size: many
J: TRBJ2-1
V: TRBV6-2/TRBV6-3
D: TRBD2
CDR3: CASVRALAGGRGEQFF
DNA: TGTGCCAGCGTTCGGGCCCTAGCGGGGGGGCGGGGTGAGCAGTTCTTC

size: NA
J: TRBJ2-7
V: TRBV30
D: TRBD2
CDR3: CAWSVGLAGGSEQYF
DNA: TGTGCCTGGAGTGTAGGGCTAGCGGGGGGATCTGAGCAGTACTTC

size: few
J: TRBJ2-5
V: TRBV25-1
D: TRBD1
CDR3: CASSEQTGMETQYF
DNA: TGTGCCAGCAGTGAACAGACAGGGATGGAGACCCAGTACTTC

size: many
J: TRBJ2-5
V: TRBV6-5
D: TRBD2
CDR3: CASSYPTSGGQETQYF
DNA: TGTGCCAGCAGTTACCCGACTAGCGGGGGGCAAGAGACCCAGTACTTC

size: NA
J: TRBJ2-3
V: TRBV24-1
D: TRBD2
CDR3: CATSDPGLAGGRWGTDTQYF
DNA: TGTGCCACCAGTGATCCGGGACTAGCGGGGGGGCGGTGGGGCACAGATACGCAGTATTTT

size: many
J: TRBJ2-6
V: TRBV2
D: NA
CDR3: CASSEDRDRANVLTF
DNA: TGTGCCAGCAGTGAAGACAGGGACAGGGCCAACGTCCTGACTTTC

size: NA
J: TRBJ2-2
V: TRBV12-3/TRBV12-4
D: TRBD1
CDR3: CASRGRGQNTGELFF
DNA: TGTGCCAGTAGGGGCAGGGGGCAGAACACCGGGGAGCTGTTTTTT

size: many
J: TRBJ2-1
V: TRBV12-3/TRBV12-4
D: NA
CDR3: CASSLTSYNEQFF
DNA: TGTGCCAGCAGCCTAACTAGTTACAATGAGCAGTTCTTC

size: NA
J: TRBJ1-1
V: TRBV7-3
D: NA
CDR3: CASSGRPDTEAFF
DNA: TGTGCCAGCAGCGGGAGACCGGACACTGAAGCTTTCTTT

size: many
J: TRBJ2-7
V: TRBV6-5
D: TRBD2
CDR3: CASNPSGRSAYEQYF
DNA: TGTGCCAGCAACCCTAGCGGCCGATCTGCCTACGAGCAGTACTTC

size: NA
J: TRBJ1-6
V: TRBV28
D: NA
CDR3: CASTRGRINSPLHF
DNA: TGTGCCAGCACCCGGGGCAGAATTAATTCACCCCTCCACTTT

size: NA
J: TRBJ2-2
V: TRBV6-4
D: NA
CDR3: CASSVDSPGELFF
DNA: TGTGCCAGCAGTGTCGACAGTCCCGGGGAGCTGTTTTTT

size: once
J: TRBJ1-1
V: TRBV2
D: NA
CDR3: CASSAQAINTEAFF
DNA: TGTGCCAGCAGTGCCCAGGCGATTAACACTGAAGCTTTCTTT

size: NA
J: TRBJ1-1
V: TRBV5-1
D: NA
CDR3: CASSQRTETMNTEAFF
DNA: TGCGCCAGCAGCCAAAGGACAGAAACCATGAACACTGAAGCTTTCTTT

size: many
J: TRBJ2-5
V: TRBV5-5
D: NA
CDR3: CASNRGIGDKGETQYF
DNA: TGTGCCAGCAACAGAGGGATCGGGGATAAGGGAGAGACCCAGTACTTC

size: few
J: TRBJ1-1
V: TRBV28
D: NA
CDR3: CASEQNTEAFF
DNA: TGTGCCAGCGAGCAGAACACTGAAGCTTTCTTT

size: NA
J: TRBJ2-3
V: TRBV11-2
D: NA
CDR3: CAGSLPGADTQYF
DNA: TGTGCCGGCAGCTTACCAGGGGCAGATACGCAGTATTTT

size: NA
J: TRBJ2-7
V: TRBV11-2
D: TRBD1
CDR3: CASSLTDRGRSDYEQYF
DNA: TGTGCCAGCAGCTTAACGGACAGGGGGCGATCAGATTACGAGCAGTACTTC

size: few
J: TRBJ2-7
V: TRBV27
D: NA
CDR3: CASSYGPLNYEQYF
DNA: TGTGCCAGCAGTTACGGTCCGCTCAACTACGAGCAGTACTTC

size: few
J: TRBJ1-2
V: TRBV7-8
D: NA
CDR3: CASSLGSASRGYTF
DNA: TGTGCCAGCAGCTTGGGCAGTGCCTCAAGGGGCTACACCTTC

size: many
J: TRBJ2-1
V: TRBV7-9
D: TRBD2
CDR3: CASSPGTSGGVFQSYNEQFF
DNA: TGTGCCAGCAGCCCCGGGACTAGCGGGGGGGTTTTCCAATCCTACAATGAGCAGTTCTTC

size: NA
J: TRBJ1-5
V: TRBV12-3/TRBV12-4
D: NA
CDR3: CASRYKGGGNQPQHF
DNA: TGTGCCAGCAGATACAAGGGGGGAGGCAATCAGCCCCAGCATTTT